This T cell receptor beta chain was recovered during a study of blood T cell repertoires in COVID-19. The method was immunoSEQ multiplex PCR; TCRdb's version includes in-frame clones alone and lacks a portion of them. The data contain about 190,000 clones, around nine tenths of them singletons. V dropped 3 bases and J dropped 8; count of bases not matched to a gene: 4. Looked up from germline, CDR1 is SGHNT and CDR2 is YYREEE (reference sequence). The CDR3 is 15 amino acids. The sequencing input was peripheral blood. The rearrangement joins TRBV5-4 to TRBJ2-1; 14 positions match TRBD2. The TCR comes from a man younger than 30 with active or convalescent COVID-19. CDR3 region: CASSSGTSGGYEQFF. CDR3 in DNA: TGTGCCAGCAGCTCCGGGACTAGCGGGGGTTATGAGCAGTTCTTC. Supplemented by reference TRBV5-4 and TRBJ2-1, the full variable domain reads ETGVTQSPTHLIKTRGQQVTLRCSSQSGHNTVSWYQQALGQGPQFIFQYYREEENGRGNFPPRFSGLQFPNYSSELNVNALELDDSALYLCASSSGTSGGYEQFFGPGTRLTVL.